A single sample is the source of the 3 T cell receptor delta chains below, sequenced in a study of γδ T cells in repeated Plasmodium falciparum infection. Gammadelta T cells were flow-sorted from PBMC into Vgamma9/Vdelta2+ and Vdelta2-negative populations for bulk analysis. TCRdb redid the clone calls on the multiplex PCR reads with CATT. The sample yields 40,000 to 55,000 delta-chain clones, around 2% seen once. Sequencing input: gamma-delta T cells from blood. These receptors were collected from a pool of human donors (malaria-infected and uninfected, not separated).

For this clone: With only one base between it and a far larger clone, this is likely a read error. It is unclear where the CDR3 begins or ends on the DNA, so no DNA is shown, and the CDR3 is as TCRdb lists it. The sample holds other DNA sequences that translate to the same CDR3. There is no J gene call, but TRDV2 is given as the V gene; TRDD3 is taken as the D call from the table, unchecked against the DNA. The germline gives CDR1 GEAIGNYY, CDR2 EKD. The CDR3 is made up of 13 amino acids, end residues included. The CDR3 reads CACWGIGTDKLIF.

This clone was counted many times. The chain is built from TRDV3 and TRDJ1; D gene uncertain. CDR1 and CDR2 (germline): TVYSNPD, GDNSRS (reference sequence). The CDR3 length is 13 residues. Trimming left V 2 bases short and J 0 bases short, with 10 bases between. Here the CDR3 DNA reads TGTGCCTTTCATTCGGAATACACCGATAAACTCATCTTT. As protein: CAFHSEYTDKLIF.

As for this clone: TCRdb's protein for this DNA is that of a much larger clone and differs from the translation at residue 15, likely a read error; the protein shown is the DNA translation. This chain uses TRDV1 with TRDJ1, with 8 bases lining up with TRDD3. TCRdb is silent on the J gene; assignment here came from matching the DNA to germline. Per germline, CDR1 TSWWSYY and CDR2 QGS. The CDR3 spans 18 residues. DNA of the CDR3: TGTGCTCTTGGGGAACGTGGAGCGGGGATACTGGGTACCGATAGACTCATCTTT. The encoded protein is CALGERGAGILGTDRLIF.